A single sample gave rise to the 20 T cell receptor beta chains below, sequenced in a study of graft-versus-host responses after intestinal transplantation. These receptors' targets are unknown. Using immunoSEQ multiplex PCR, the repertoire was profiled, and TCRdb retains in-frame clones only, with some absent. The sample has tens of thousands of clones; 90% to 95% are singletons. The starting material was unstimulated CD4+ T cells sorted from spleen or lymph node cells, obtained before intestinal transplant. The receptors here all came from a human donor who received an intestinal transplant.

The chain employs TRBV18 and TRBJ2-1; 9 bases are shared with TRBD1. Germline assignment: CDR1 KGHSH and CDR2 LQKENI. The CDR3 has 21 residues. The V and J ends lost 4 bases and 0 bases, in that order; junction bases with no gene match: 19. Written as DNA, the CDR3 is TGTGCCAGCTCACTCTACTCTGGACAGGGGCCAATGCCGAGCTCCTACAATGAGCAGTTCTTC. Translation: CASSLYSGQGPMPSSYNEQFF.

CDR3 coding DNA: TGTGCCAGCAGCTTAGGGTTAGGAGGGAGAAACACCATATATTTT. Its protein product is CASSLGLGGRNTIYF. The V gene is TRBV7-2, the J gene TRBJ1-3; no clear D. The V and J ends lost 1 base and 5 bases respectively, with 12 bases between them. Germline values: CDR1 SGHTA, CDR2 FQGNSA. This CDR3 comprises 15 residues. Full variable domain (missing parts from reference TRBV7-2 and TRBJ1-3): GAGVSQSPSNKVTEKGKDVELRCDPISGHTALYWYRQSLGQGLEFLIYFQGNSAPDKSGLPSDRFSAERTGGSVSTLTIQRTQQEDSAVYLCASSLGLGGRNTIYFGEGSWLTVV.

Comment on this clone: One end of the junction varies from germline; a read error may be responsible. The chain combines TRBV4-2 with TRBJ2-1; D perhaps matches TRBD2 (7 bases). The CDR3 runs to 16 residues. Germline-derived CDR1 and CDR2 are LGHNA and YNFKEQ. The CDR3: CASSQDPGGPYNKQFF. Written as DNA, the CDR3 is TGTGCCAGCAGCCAAGATCCCGGGGGGCCCTACAATAAGCAGTTCTTC.

The chain employs TRBV7-2 and TRBJ2-7, with D unresolved. The CDR3 spans 13 residues. Germline loops: CDR1 SGHTA, CDR2 FQGNSA. Between the trimmed V and J ends, which lost 3 bases and 1 base, there was a span of 7 bases. CDR3 nucleotide sequence: TGTGCCAGCAGCTTGGTTCAGTCCTACGAGCAGTACTTC. This gives the protein CASSLVQSYEQYF.

J is TRBJ2-7 and V is TRBV7-9; no clear D gene. CDR3 length: 13 residues. Trimming took off 5 bases at V and 5 bases at J, with 13 bases between the two ends. Germline V gene data show CDR1 as SEHNR and CDR2 as FQNEAQ (reference sequence). This CDR3 reads CASSLIRSHEQYF. CDR3 DNA: TGTGCCAGCAGCCTAATCCGGAGCCACGAGCAGTACTTC.

For this clone: A junction end diverges from the germline sequence, so it may reflect a read error. The V gene is TRBV19, the J gene TRBJ2-1, with D hard to call. The CDR3 runs 12 residues. Germline V gene data show CDR1 as LNHDA and CDR2 as SQIVND (reference sequence). The CDR3 DNA sequence: TGTGCCAGTAGTATCTCCCACAATGAGCAGTTCTTC. Residues: CASSISHNEQFF.

V usage is TRBV5-6 and J usage is TRBJ2-2, with D possibly matching TRBD2 (6 bases). Germline V CDR1 and CDR2: SGHDT, YYEEEE. The CDR3 has 15 amino acids. V was trimmed by 1 base and J by 5 bases, leaving 12 bases between them. The CDR3 nucleotides read TGTGCCAGCAGCTTGTTAGGGGAGGCAACCGGGGAGCTGTTTTTT. Protein: CASSLLGEATGELFF.

The chain uses TRBV12-5 and TRBJ1-6, with 11 nucleotides matching TRBD1. Germline CDR1 and CDR2: LGHNT and FRNRAP. V trimming: 1 base; J trimming: 4 bases; junction bases outside the gene matches: 9. The CDR3 consists of 19 residues. CDR3 in amino acids: CASGLDMDRGRGYNSPLHF. In DNA form, the CDR3 reads TGTGCTAGTGGTTTGGACATGGACAGGGGGCGAGGTTATAATTCACCCCTCCACTTT.

The chain employs TRBV5-6 and TRBJ2-3; TRBD2 might be the D (6 bases). Between the trimmed V and J ends, which lost 4 bases and 8 bases, there was a span of 14 bases. Germline CDR1 reads SGHDT; CDR2 reads YYEEEE. This CDR3 comprises 13 residues. DNA of the CDR3: TGTGCCAGCAGCGACGCGGGACTCCCTACGCAGTATTTT. Protein product: CASSDAGLPTQYF.

V is TRBV9 and J is TRBJ1-1; TRBD1 matches 7 bases. Per the germline V gene, CDR1 is SGDLS and CDR2 is YYNGEE. Losses at the gene ends were 6 bases for V and 4 bases for J; bases not matched to a gene: 12. The CDR3 covers 15 residues. The CDR3 reads CASTPSLDRATEAFF. CDR3 DNA: TGTGCCAGCACCCCCAGTCTAGACAGGGCCACTGAAGCTTTCTTT.

The rearrangement links TRBV19 to TRBJ2-4; 7 nucleotides line up with TRBD2. This CDR3 is built from 17 residues. CDR1 is LNHDA, CDR2 SQIVND, per germline (reference sequence). V shed 5 bases, J shed 1 base, and the junction held 11 bases outside the gene matches. CDR3 coding DNA: TGTGCCAGTAGTCTAACCCGGGGGGTTAGCGCCAAAAACATTCAGTACTTC. This codes for CASSLTRGVSAKNIQYF.

V is TRBV10-1 and J is TRBJ1-4; D gene ambiguous. The length of the CDR3 is 18 residues. Trimming removed 1 base from V and 5 bases from J, with 20 bases in between. Germline CDR1 and CDR2: WNHNN and SYGVQD (reference sequence). The CDR3 sequence is CASSEWRLMGRENEKLFF. CDR3 DNA sequence: TGCGCCAGCAGTGAGTGGCGTCTGATGGGGAGAGAAAATGAAAAACTGTTTTTT.

The V and J genes are TRBV4-1 and TRBJ1-6; 12 bases line up with TRBD1. Unmatched junction bases numbered 6, after V lost 5 bases and J lost 10 bases. The germline gives CDR1 MGHRA, CDR2 YSYEKL. There are 15 residues in the CDR3. The CDR3 DNA reads TGCGCCAGCAGCGTTTCCGGGACAGGGGGCTCACCCCTCCACTTT. Translation: CASSVSGTGGSPLHF.

Only a few counts were recorded for this clone. The J gene is TRBJ2-7, the V gene TRBV10-3; 7 bases fit TRBD1. Losses at the gene ends were 4 bases for V and 5 bases for J; bases not matched to a gene: 5. CDR1 and CDR2 from the germline V gene are ENHRY and SYGVKD. The CDR3 has 13 residues. The CDR3: CAISGRGSHEQYF. The CDR3 DNA is TGTGCCATCAGTGGCAGGGGGTCCCACGAGCAGTACTTC.

The chain uses TRBV30 and TRBJ2-1; 9 bases line up with TRBD2. The J segment lost 3 bases and the V segment lost 0 bases, leaving 0 bases of the junction unmatched. The CDR3 extends over 14 amino acids. Germline V gene data show CDR1 as GTSNPN and CDR2 as SVGIG (reference sequence). The CDR3 protein is CAWSVAGGYNEQFF. The CDR3 DNA is TGTGCCTGGAGTGTAGCGGGGGGCTACAATGAGCAGTTCTTC. The full variable domain, completed using reference TRBV30 and TRBJ2-1, is SQTIHQWPATLVQPVGSPLSLECTVEGTSNPNLYWYRQAAGRGLQLLFYSVGIGQISSEVPQNLSASRPQDRQFILSSKKLLLSDSGFYLCAWSVAGGYNEQFFGPGTRLTVL.

V gene TRBV5-1 combines with J gene TRBJ2-3; weak D call: TRBD1 (5 bases). Germline assignment: CDR1 SGHRS and CDR2 YFSETQ. The V end lost 0 bases, the J end lost 6 bases, and 14 bases lay between the germline ends. The CDR3 runs to 15 residues. CDR3 bases: TGCGCCAGCAGCTTGGACAGAGGACATTTGGATACGCAGTATTTT. Its translation: CASSLDRGHLDTQYF.

This rearrangement joins TRBV19 to TRBJ2-2, with a tentative D call TRBD1 (5 bases). This CDR3 spans 16 amino acids. With 5 bases removed from V and 5 bases from J, the gap between germline ends came to 18 bases. Germline assignment: CDR1 LNHDA and CDR2 SQIVND (reference sequence). The CDR3 loop reads CASSPGIYGWTGELFF. The CDR3 DNA sequence: TGTGCCAGTAGTCCAGGGATCTATGGTTGGACCGGGGAGCTGTTTTTT.

This clone was detected a few times. The gene calls are TRBV10-3 and TRBJ2-7; 7 bases line up with TRBD1. Germline V CDR1 and CDR2: ENHRY, SYGVKD. The trim removed 11 bases at V and 6 bases at J, leaving 10 bases unmatched. This CDR3 spans 12 amino acids. Here the CDR3 reads CAVMRTGSEQYF. For the CDR3, the DNA is TGTGCCGTCATGAGGACAGGTAGCGAGCAGTACTTC.

V usage is TRBV4-1 and J usage is TRBJ2-3; 11 nucleotides match TRBD2. The CDR3 length is 17 residues. Germline V gene data show CDR1 as MGHRA and CDR2 as YSYEKL. Trimming cost V 2 bases and J 2 bases; bases outside gene matches: 6. The CDR3 here is CASSQKGLAENTDTQYF. CDR3 DNA sequence: TGCGCCAGCAGCCAAAAGGGACTAGCGGAAAACACAGATACGCAGTATTTT.

The gene calls are TRBV25-1 and TRBJ1-2, with D maybe TRBD1 (5 bases). The V end lost 4 bases, the J end lost 4 bases, and 10 bases lay between the germline ends. Germline loops: CDR1 MGHDK, CDR2 SYGVNS. The CDR3 loop spans 13 amino acids. The CDR3 coding sequence is TGTGCCAGCAGTGTCGGGGGGGGCTATGGCTACACCTTC. The encoded protein is CASSVGGGYGYTF.